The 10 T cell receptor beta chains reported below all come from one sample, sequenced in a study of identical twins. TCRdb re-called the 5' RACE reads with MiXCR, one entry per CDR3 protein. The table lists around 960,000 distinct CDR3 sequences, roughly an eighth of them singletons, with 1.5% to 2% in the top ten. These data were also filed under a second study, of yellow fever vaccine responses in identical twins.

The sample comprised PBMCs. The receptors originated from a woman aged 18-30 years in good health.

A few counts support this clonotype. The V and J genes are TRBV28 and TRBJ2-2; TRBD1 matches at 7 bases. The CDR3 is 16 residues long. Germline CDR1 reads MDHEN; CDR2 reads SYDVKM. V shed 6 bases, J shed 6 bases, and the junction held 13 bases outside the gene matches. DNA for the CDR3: TGTGCCAGCAGCTCCACCGGGACAGAAATACCCGGGGAGCTGTTTTTT. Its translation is CASSSTGTEIPGELFF.

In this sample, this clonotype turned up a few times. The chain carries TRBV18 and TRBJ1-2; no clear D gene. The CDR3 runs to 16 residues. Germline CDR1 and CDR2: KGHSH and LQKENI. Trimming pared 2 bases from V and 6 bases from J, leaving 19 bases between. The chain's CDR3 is CASSPTSAGRPHGYTF. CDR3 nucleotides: TGTGCCAGCTCACCAACCTCAGCGGGGAGGCCTCATGGCTACACCTTC.

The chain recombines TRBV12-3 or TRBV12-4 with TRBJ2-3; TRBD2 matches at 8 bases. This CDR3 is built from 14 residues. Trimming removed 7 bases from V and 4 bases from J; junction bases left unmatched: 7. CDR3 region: CASNDGGVADTQYF. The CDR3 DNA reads TGTGCCAGCAACGACGGGGGGGTGGCAGATACGCAGTATTTT.

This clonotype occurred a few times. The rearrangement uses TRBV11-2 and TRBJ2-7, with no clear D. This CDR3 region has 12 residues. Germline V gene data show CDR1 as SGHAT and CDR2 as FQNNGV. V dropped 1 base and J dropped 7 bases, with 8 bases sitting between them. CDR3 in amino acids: CASSLGRKEQYV. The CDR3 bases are TGTGCCAGCAGCTTAGGAAGAAAGGAGCAGTACGTC.

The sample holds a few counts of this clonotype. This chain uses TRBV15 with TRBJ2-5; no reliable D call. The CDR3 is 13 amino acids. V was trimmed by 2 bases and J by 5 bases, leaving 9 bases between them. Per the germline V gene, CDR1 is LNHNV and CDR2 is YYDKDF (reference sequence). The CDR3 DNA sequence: TGTGCCACCAGCAGACTGGACGGGGAGACCCAGTACTTC. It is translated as CATSRLDGETQYF. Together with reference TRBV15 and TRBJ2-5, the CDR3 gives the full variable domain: DAMVIQNPRYQVTQFGKPVTLSCSQTLNHNVMYWYQQKSSQAPKLLFHYYDKDFNNEADTPDNFQSRRPNTSFCFLDIRSPGLGDTAMYLCATSRLDGETQYFGPGTRLLVL.

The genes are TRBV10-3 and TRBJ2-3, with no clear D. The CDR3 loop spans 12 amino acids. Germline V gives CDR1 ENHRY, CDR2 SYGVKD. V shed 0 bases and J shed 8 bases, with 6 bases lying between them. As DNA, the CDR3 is TGTGCCATCAGTGAGTCTACTTTTACGCAGTATTTT. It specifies CAISESTFTQYF.

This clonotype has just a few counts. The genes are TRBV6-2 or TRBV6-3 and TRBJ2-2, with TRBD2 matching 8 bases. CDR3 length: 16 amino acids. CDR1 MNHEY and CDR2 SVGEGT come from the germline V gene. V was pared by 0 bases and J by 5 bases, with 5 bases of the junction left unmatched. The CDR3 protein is CASSYSIRGGTGELFF. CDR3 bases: TGTGCCAGCAGTTACTCGATTCGGGGGGGAACCGGGGAGCTGTTTTTT.

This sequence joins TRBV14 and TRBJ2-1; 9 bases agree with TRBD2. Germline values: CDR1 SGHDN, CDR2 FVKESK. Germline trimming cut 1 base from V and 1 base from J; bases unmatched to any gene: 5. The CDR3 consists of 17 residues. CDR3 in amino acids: CASSQVPSGKSYNEQFF. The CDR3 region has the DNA TGTGCCAGCAGCCAAGTGCCTAGCGGGAAGTCCTACAATGAGCAGTTCTTC.

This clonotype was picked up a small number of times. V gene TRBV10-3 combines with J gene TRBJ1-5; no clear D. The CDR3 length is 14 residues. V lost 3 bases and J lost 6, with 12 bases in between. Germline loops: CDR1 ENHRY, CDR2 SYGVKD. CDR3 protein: CAISDGRATQPQHF. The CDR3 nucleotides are TGTGCCATCAGTGACGGTAGGGCCACTCAGCCCCAGCATTTT.

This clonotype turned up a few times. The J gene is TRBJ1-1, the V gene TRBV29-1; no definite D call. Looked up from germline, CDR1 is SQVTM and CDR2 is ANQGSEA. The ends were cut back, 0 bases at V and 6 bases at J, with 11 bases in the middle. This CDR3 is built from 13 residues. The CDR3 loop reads CSVEDPSTSEAFF. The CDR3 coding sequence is TGCAGCGTTGAAGATCCGAGTACTTCTGAAGCTTTCTTT. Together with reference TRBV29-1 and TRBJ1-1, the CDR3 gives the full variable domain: SAVISQKPSRDICQRGTSLTIQCQVDSQVTMMFWYRQQPGQSLTLIATANQGSEATYESGFVIDKFPISRPNLTFSTLTVSNMSPEDSSIYLCSVEDPSTSEAFFGQGTRLTVV.